Detailed here is one TCR beta chain. The data are from a study of blood T cell repertoires in COVID-19. Study-wide background: Nucleic acid was either cDNA or gDNA, and it came from T cells, B-cell-depleted T cells, or PBMCs.

Sequencing was performed with immunoSEQ multiplex PCR; in TCRdb, only in-frame clones are kept and a portion is missing. The sample yields about 42,000 clones, 70% to 90% seen once. The CDR3 contains 13 residues. Trimming removed 6 bases from V and 4 bases from J, with 9 bases in between. Looked up from germline, CDR1 is MNHEY and CDR2 is SVGAGI. Input material: peripheral blood. The rearrangement uses TRBV6-5 and TRBJ2-2, with a weak D call TRBD2 (5 bases). The receptor's source is a man aged 65-85 years with acute or convalescent COVID-19. CDR3 protein: CASSRGGTGELFF. The CDR3 DNA reads as TGTGCCAGCAGCCGGGGTGGCACCGGGGAGCTGTTTTTT.